Shown below are 18 T cell receptor beta chains from a single sample sequenced in a study of blood T cells in healthy people across ages. Using a J-beta primer mix together with a sample-barcoded 5' primer, a second PCR was run for roughly 6 to 11 cycles. MiXCR was run by TCRdb on the 5' RACE reads, yielding one entry per CDR3 protein. The sample lists fewer than 900,000 distinct CDR3 sequences; 35% to 45% were seen once. Sequencing input: blood. These TCRs come from a woman aged 60-70 years in good health.

The chain carries TRBV27 and TRBJ2-7; D gene uncertain. Germline CDR1 MNHEY, CDR2 SMNVEV (reference sequence). V lost 6 bases, J lost 0 bases, and 15 bases lay in between. This CDR3 contains 15 residues. DNA of the CDR3: TGTGCCAGCAGAGACCGTAAAGTTGCCTCCTACGAGCAGTACTTC. It specifies CASRDRKVASYEQYF.

CDR3 DNA sequence: TGTGCCAGCAGACTAACGGGGGTCCTTTCCTACAATGAGCAGTTCTTC. Translated, it gives CASRLTGVLSYNEQFF. The gene calls are TRBV6-5 and TRBJ2-1, with a weak D call TRBD2 (6 bases). Per germline, CDR1 MNHEY and CDR2 SVGAGI. The CDR3 extends over 16 amino acids. V lost 6 bases and J 1 base, leaving 16 bases between the germline ends.

This clonotype was detected only a few times. The chain uses TRBV7-2 and TRBJ2-1; no clear D gene. CDR3 length: 16 residues. Germline V lookup: CDR1 SGHTA, CDR2 FQGNSA. Between the trimmed V and J ends, which lost 1 base and 0 bases, there was a span of 10 bases. CDR3 loop: CASSLVSSSSYNEQFF. The DNA for the CDR3 is TGTGCCAGCAGCTTAGTGTCCTCGAGCTCCTACAATGAGCAGTTCTTC.

V and J are TRBV12-3 or TRBV12-4 and TRBJ1-2; D might be TRBD1 (6 bases). The CDR3 is 13 amino acids. The V end was cut by 5 bases, the J end by 8 bases, with 15 bases between. Here the CDR3 reads CASSVGPGDGYTF. CDR3 in DNA: TGTGCCAGCAGTGTAGGTCCAGGGGACGGCTACACCTTC.

This clonotype has just a few counts. The chain joins TRBV5-1 to TRBJ2-5; no definite D call. Trimming removed 4 bases at V and 5 bases at J, with 15 bases between. CDR1 and CDR2 from the germline V gene are SGHRS and YFSETQ. There are 14 residues in the CDR3. The chain's CDR3 is CASSPNLSKETQYF. In nucleotides, the CDR3 is TGCGCCAGCAGCCCCAACCTTAGTAAGGAGACCCAGTACTTC.

The table lists this clonotype with a few counts. The rearrangement uses TRBV21-1 and TRBJ2-7; the tabulated D call, TRBD1, remains unverified against the DNA. TRBV21-1 is termed a pseudogene. The length of the CDR3 is 16 residues. The CDR3 loop reads CASSKVVGRDSYEQYF. The CDR3 region has the DNA TGTGCCAGCAGCAAAGTAGTGGGGCGGGACTCCTACGAGCAGTACTTC.

The gene calls are TRBV7-6 and TRBJ2-7; tentative D call: TRBD2 (6 bases). The CDR3 consists of 15 residues. The germline V gene encodes CDR1 SGHVS and CDR2 FNYEAQ. Deletions cut 5 bases from V and 3 bases from J, with 17 bases between. CDR3 region: CASSPTSRRVYEQYF. The CDR3 DNA reads TGTGCCAGCAGCCCGACTAGTCGGAGAGTCTACGAGCAGTACTTC.

There are a few counts of this clonotype. V is TRBV6-2 or TRBV6-3 and J is TRBJ2-1, with D possibly being TRBD1 (6 bases). Germline V gene sequence: CDR1 MNHEY, CDR2 SVGEGT. Between the trimmed V and J ends, which lost 8 bases and 3 bases, there was a span of 14 bases. The CDR3 runs 14 residues. CDR3 DNA sequence: TGTGCCAGCGGCAAGGGGGTCCTCTACAATGAGCAGTTCTTC. Its translation: CASGKGVLYNEQFF.

Notes on this clonotype: Germline and junction disagree at one end, which may indicate a read error. The gene calls are TRBV4-2 and TRBJ2-5; 15 bases align to TRBD2. This CDR3 contains 18 residues. Germline V gives CDR1 LGHNA, CDR2 YNFKEQ. CDR3: CASSRGTSGGTYQGTQYF. Here the CDR3 DNA reads TGTGCCAGCAGCCGCGGGACTAGCGGGGGGACGTACCAAGGGACCCAGTACTTC.

As DNA, the CDR3 is TGTGCCAGCAGCCCCTCTCCCGGGGTCTACGAGCAGTACTTC. Encoded protein: CASSPSPGVYEQYF. The chain carries TRBV7-2 and TRBJ2-7, with D perhaps matching TRBD2 (5 bases). There are 14 residues in the CDR3. Germline V gene data show CDR1 as SGHTA and CDR2 as FQGNSA. Trimming removed 5 bases from V and 3 bases from J, with 14 bases in between.

This clonotype was observed a few times. The V gene is TRBV7-9, the J gene TRBJ1-4; D ambiguous. V was clipped by 4 bases and J by 3 bases, with 18 bases between them. Germline V gives CDR1 SEHNR, CDR2 FQNEAQ (reference sequence). The CDR3 runs to 17 residues. The CDR3 nucleotides read TGTGCCAGCAGCTCAGCCTCTGTGACGGTGGCTAATGAAAAACTGTTTTTT. Translating gives CASSSASVTVANEKLFF.

This clonotype was detected a few times. The chain links TRBV29-1 to TRBJ2-1; D may be TRBD1 or TRBD2 (5 bases each). The CDR3 consists of 16 residues. The ends were cut back, 5 bases at V and 0 bases at J, with 17 bases in the middle. Germline V gene sequence: CDR1 SQVTM, CDR2 ANQGSEA. In nucleotides, the CDR3 is TGCAGCGTTTTAAGTAGGGACGCACACTCCTACAATGAGCAGTTCTTC. This sequence encodes CSVLSRDAHSYNEQFF.

The rearrangement joins TRBV3-1 to TRBJ1-6; possible D gene TRBD1, 5 bases. V was trimmed by 4 bases and J by 7 bases, leaving 11 bases between them. This CDR3 has 14 residues. Germline CDR1 and CDR2: LGHDT and YNNKEL (reference sequence). As DNA, the CDR3 is TGTGCCAGCAGCCGAGAGGGGACCAATTCACCCCTCCACTTT. Translated: CASSREGTNSPLHF.

The J gene is TRBJ2-7, the V gene TRBV11-2, with TRBD1 identical over 8 bases. The length of the CDR3 is 17 residues. V shed 1 base, J shed 1 base, and the junction held 9 bases outside the gene matches. Per germline, CDR1 SGHAT and CDR2 FQNNGV. Written as DNA, the CDR3 is TGTGCCAGCAGCTTAGTCGGGGGACAGGAAGTGTCCTACGAGCAGTACTTC. Translation gives CASSLVGGQEVSYEQYF.

This clonotype occurred a few times. The chain is built from TRBV5-1 and TRBJ1-2; D uncertain. Trimming shortened V by 2 bases and J by 2 bases, and 7 bases separated the two germline ends. The germline V gene encodes CDR1 SGHRS and CDR2 YFSETQ. The CDR3 totals 13 residues. The CDR3 sequence: CASSFTVNYGYTF. Here the CDR3 DNA reads TGCGCCAGCAGCTTTACAGTAAACTATGGCTACACCTTC.

The chain couples TRBV29-1 to TRBJ1-1; TRBD1 is a possible D gene (6 bases). CDR3 length: 13 amino acids. Germline-derived CDR1 and CDR2 are SQVTM and ANQGSEA. V lost 2 bases and J lost 0, with 7 bases in between. The CDR3 region is CSVETGMNTEAFF. The CDR3 coding sequence is TGCAGCGTTGAAACAGGGATGAACACTGAAGCTTTCTTT.

About this clonotype: A much larger clone is a single base away; this may be a read error. The genes are TRBV7-9 and TRBJ2-3; 9 positions agree with TRBD2. The CDR3 length is 15 residues. Germline V lookup: CDR1 SEHNR, CDR2 FQNEAQ (reference sequence). CDR3 region: CANSRIAGDTDTQYF. CDR3 nucleotides: TGTGCCAACAGCAGAATAGCGGGAGACACAGATACGCAGTATTTT.

The chain is built from TRBV18 and TRBJ2-1; either TRBD1 or TRBD2 may fit D (5 bases each). The CDR3 length is 15 residues. Germline V gene data show CDR1 as KGHSH and CDR2 as LQKENI. Trimming stripped 0 bases from V and 4 bases from J, with 10 bases between. Here the CDR3 reads CASSPPLGEYNEQFF. CDR3 DNA sequence: TGTGCCAGCTCACCACCTTTGGGGGAGTACAATGAGCAGTTCTTC.